The sequence of this TCR beta chain was determined in a study of blood T cell repertoires in COVID-19. Profiling relied on immunoSEQ multiplex PCR, and the TCRdb table lists in-frame clones only, not all of them. Of 290,000 or so clones detected, around nine tenths appear once; the ten largest clones hold about 1.1%. In germline, CDR1 is MNHEY, CDR2 SMNVEV (reference sequence). V lost 6 bases, J lost 1 base, and 6 bases stayed unmatched. The CDR3 sequence is 16 residues long. Symptom resolution, clearance, or two negative PCRs marked donors in Cohort 3 as recovered. Material: PBMCs or T cells enriched from blood (not recorded which). This clonotype was obtained from a woman aged 30 to 39 who had recovered from COVID-19. This chain joins TRBV27 and TRBJ2-6, with TRBD1 matching 7 bases. The DNA of the CDR3 is TGTGCCAGCAGATATGAGGGGGCGTCTGGGGCCAACGTCCTGACTTTC. Translating gives CASRYEGASGANVLTF.